The 22 T cell receptor beta chains listed next were all sequenced from one sample in a study of OX40 agonist ivuxolimab in advanced cancers. Profiling relied on immunoSEQ multiplex PCR, and the TCRdb table lists in-frame clones only, not all of them. The table lists about 58,000 clones, about 85% of them singletons, with under 0.8% in the top ten. Sample: CD4+ or CD8+ T cells sorted from blood, taken in a trial of the OX40 agonist ivuxolimab. Receptors originate from an adult with an advanced solid tumor such as melanoma, head and neck, liver or kidney cancer.

The chain uses TRBV5-1 and TRBJ2-5; D possibly corresponds to TRBD1 (6 bases). The CDR3 runs to 16 residues. Germline values: CDR1 SGHRS, CDR2 YFSETQ. Trimming shortened V by 4 bases and J by 0 bases, and 16 bases separated the two germline ends. The CDR3 bases are TGCGCCAGCAGCATAGGGACACGGTGGAACCAAGAGACCCAGTACTTC. It translates to CASSIGTRWNQETQYF.

This clone has a handful of counts. V gene TRBV5-6 combines with J gene TRBJ1-2; 7 bases align to TRBD1. Germline V gene lookup returns CDR1 SGHDT and CDR2 YYEEEE. The CDR3 is 13 residues long. The V segment lost 6 bases and the J segment 8 bases; nucleotides outside the gene matches: 10. This CDR3 reads CASNIRQGTGYTF. In DNA, the CDR3 is TGTGCCAGCAACATAAGACAGGGTACGGGCTACACCTTC.

The chain links TRBV11-2 to TRBJ2-3; TRBD2 is a possible D gene (6 bases). The CDR3 extends over 16 amino acids. Deletions cut 2 bases from V and 2 bases from J, with 14 bases between. CDR1 SGHAT and CDR2 FQNNGV come from the germline V gene. DNA for the CDR3: TGTGCCAGCAGCTTACTGGCGGGATGGGCCACAGATACGCAGTATTTT. Residues: CASSLLAGWATDTQYF.

This sequence joins TRBV5-8 and TRBJ2-7; 13 positions match TRBD2. The CDR3 is made up of 16 amino acids. The V and J ends lost 1 base and 6 bases, in that order; junction bases with no gene match: 7. CDR1 and CDR2 from the germline V gene are SGHTS and YDEGEE. This chain's CDR3 is CASSLTGLAGDREQYF. Here the CDR3 DNA reads TGTGCCAGCAGCTTGACCGGACTAGCGGGAGATCGCGAGCAGTACTTC.

This clone has only a few counts. The chain has TRBV29-1 and TRBJ2-5, with D unresolved. CDR1 and CDR2 from the germline V gene are SQVTM and ANQGSEA. V dropped 3 bases and J dropped 1 base, with 3 bases sitting between them. The CDR3 contains 11 residues. The CDR3 protein is CSVDFQETQYF. The CDR3, as DNA: TGCAGCGTTGACTTCCAAGAGACCCAGTACTTC.

V usage is TRBV18 and J usage is TRBJ2-7; 10 bases are a match to TRBD1. The length of the CDR3 is 14 residues. Losses at the gene ends were 6 bases for V and 3 bases for J; bases not matched to a gene: 5. Germline loops: CDR1 KGHSH, CDR2 LQKENI. The DNA for the CDR3 is TGTGCCAGCTCTCCGGGACAGGGGATCTACGAGCAGTACTTC. Translated: CASSPGQGIYEQYF.

V and J are TRBV28 and TRBJ2-1; 10 positions match TRBD2. Germline V gene sequence: CDR1 MDHEN, CDR2 SYDVKM. This CDR3 has 18 amino acids. With 8 bases clipped from V and 3 bases from J, the junction kept 16 bases outside the gene matches. CDR3 DNA sequence: TGTGCCAGCTCCGTAAGGGTAGCGGGGGGATCTTTCTACAATGAGCAGTTCTTC. This encodes CASSVRVAGGSFYNEQFF.

This chain joins TRBV14 and TRBJ2-5; D is unclear. From germline, CDR1 is SGHDN and CDR2 FVKESK. Trimming left V 0 bases short and J 9 bases short, with 17 bases between. The CDR3 is 15 amino acids. This CDR3 is CASSQDRAPGTSQYF. CDR3 DNA: TGTGCCAGCAGCCAAGATCGGGCCCCGGGCACGTCCCAGTACTTC.

This sequence joins TRBV6-4 and TRBJ1-1; 7 bases line up with TRBD1. The ends lost 4 bases at V and 2 bases at J; junction bases unmatched: 7. CDR3 length equals 15 residues. Germline CDR1 is MRHNA and CDR2 is SNTAGT. The CDR3 DNA follows: TGTGCCAGCAGTGTTACAGGGGAGAGAAACACTGAAGCTTTCTTT. It codes for CASSVTGERNTEAFF.

V and J are TRBV7-2 and TRBJ1-5; D uncertain. The germline V gene has CDR1 SGHTA and CDR2 FQGNSA. The length of the CDR3 is 13 residues. V was pared by 4 bases and J by 7 bases, with 11 bases between. Written as DNA, the CDR3 is TGTGCCAGCAGCTCAGACGGGCGGCAGCCCCAGCATTTT. Translating gives CASSSDGRQPQHF.

The chain links TRBV6-6 to TRBJ1-5; D not certain. The CDR3 is 15 residues long. Germline values: CDR1 MNHNY, CDR2 SVGAGI (reference sequence). V lost 5 bases, J lost 2 bases, and 13 bases lay in between. CDR3 sequence reads: CASSGRGWGNQPQHF. In DNA, the CDR3 is TGTGCCAGCAGTGGACGGGGATGGGGCAATCAGCCCCAGCATTTT.

This chain links TRBV19 with TRBJ2-5, with D maybe TRBD1 (6 bases). The ends were cut back, 7 bases at V and 2 bases at J, with 17 bases in the middle. Germline values: CDR1 LNHDA, CDR2 SQIVND (reference sequence). CDR3 size: 15 residues. Here the CDR3 DNA reads TGTGCCAGTACGGGCCGACAGAGGGGGCAAGAGACCCAGTACTTC. Translated: CASTGRQRGQETQYF.

The V gene is TRBV29-1, the J gene TRBJ2-7; D is undetermined. From germline, CDR1 is SQVTM and CDR2 ANQGSEA. The V end lost 4 bases, the J end lost 6 bases, and 13 bases lay between the germline ends. This CDR3 is 12 amino acids long. Here the CDR3 DNA reads TGCAGCGTTGCGCCAAAGGACGTCGAGCAGTACTTC. Translating it yields CSVAPKDVEQYF.

The chain carries TRBV15 and TRBJ2-2, with 7 bases lining up with TRBD1. The J segment lost 0 bases and the V segment lost 4 bases, leaving 11 bases of the junction unmatched. The germline CDR1 and CDR2 sequences are LNHNV and YYDKDF (reference sequence). This CDR3 is built from 18 residues. DNA of the CDR3: TGTGCCACCAGCACCAACCCTCGGACAGGCACGAACACCGGGGAGCTGTTTTTT. Its translation is CATSTNPRTGTNTGELFF.

In DNA form, the CDR3 reads TGTGCCAGCAGCTTAAGTCGGGAAAGAGATACGCAGTATTTT. Its protein product is CASSLSRERDTQYF. The chain has TRBV7-2 and TRBJ2-3; possible D gene TRBD2, 5 bases. V was trimmed by 2 bases and J by 5 bases, leaving 11 bases between them. Germline loops: CDR1 SGHTA, CDR2 FQGNSA. The CDR3 consists of 14 residues.

This chain links TRBV10-3 with TRBJ2-7; D call uncertain. V lost 4 bases and J 5 bases, leaving 12 bases between the germline ends. In germline, CDR1 is ENHRY, CDR2 SYGVKD. The CDR3 runs to 13 residues. The DNA for the CDR3 is TGTGCCATCAGTGCAGTGGGAAAGGACGAGCAGTACTTC. It yields the protein CAISAVGKDEQYF.

The V gene is TRBV9, the J gene TRBJ1-3; no clear D gene. The CDR3 length is 14 residues. CDR1 and CDR2 from the germline V gene are SGDLS and YYNGEE. Between the trimmed V and J ends, which lost 0 bases and 4 bases, there was a span of 8 bases. The CDR3 here is CASSVETAGNTIYF. The CDR3 nucleotides read TGTGCCAGCAGCGTAGAAACAGCCGGAAACACCATATATTTT.

Only one count was recorded for this clone. This chain connects TRBV30 to TRBJ2-1, with D perhaps matching TRBD2 (6 bases). Germline values: CDR1 GTSNPN, CDR2 SVGIG (reference sequence). The CDR3 spans 14 residues. Trimming stripped 3 bases from V and 7 bases from J, with 16 bases between. CDR3 amino acids: CAWRAILGRNEQFF. The CDR3 DNA reads TGTGCCTGGAGGGCCATATTGGGGAGGAATGAGCAGTTCTTC.

This chain joins TRBV5-8 and TRBJ2-5; TRBD2 matches 15 bases. This CDR3 is 17 amino acids long. After removal of 3 bases from V and 1 base from J, the junction contained 4 bases not matched to a gene. Germline V gene sequence: CDR1 SGHTS, CDR2 YDEGEE. This chain's CDR3 is CASSSGTSGRSQETQYF. The DNA of the CDR3 is TGTGCCAGCAGCTCTGGGACTAGCGGGAGGAGCCAAGAGACCCAGTACTTC.

The CDR3 nucleotides read TGTGCCAGCAGTTTGACTAGCGGGAGTGTCTCCTACGAGCAGTACTTC. This translates into CASSLTSGSVSYEQYF. The chain is built from TRBV28 and TRBJ2-7; 12 nucleotides align to TRBD2. The CDR3 sequence is 16 residues long. CDR1 is MDHEN, CDR2 SYDVKM, per germline. The ends lost 3 bases at V and 0 bases at J; junction bases unmatched: 3.

V is TRBV9 and J is TRBJ2-7, with no clear D. V was cut by 3 bases and J by 5 bases, with 15 bases left in between. CDR3 length: 14 residues. Germline loops: CDR1 SGDLS, CDR2 YYNGEE. CDR3 sequence (DNA): TGTGCCAGCAGCGCCCGGTCCCCCAGCAACGAGCAGTACTTC. Protein sequence: CASSARSPSNEQYF.

This chain joins TRBV10-3 and TRBJ1-2; the match to TRBD1 covers 9 bases. Losses at the gene ends were 2 bases for V and 1 base for J; bases not matched to a gene: 5. Germline CDR1 is ENHRY and CDR2 is SYGVKD. This CDR3 is 16 amino acids long. For the CDR3, the DNA is TGTGCCATCAGTGAGATACCGGGACAGGGTAACTATGGCTACACCTTC. It encodes CAISEIPGQGNYGYTF.